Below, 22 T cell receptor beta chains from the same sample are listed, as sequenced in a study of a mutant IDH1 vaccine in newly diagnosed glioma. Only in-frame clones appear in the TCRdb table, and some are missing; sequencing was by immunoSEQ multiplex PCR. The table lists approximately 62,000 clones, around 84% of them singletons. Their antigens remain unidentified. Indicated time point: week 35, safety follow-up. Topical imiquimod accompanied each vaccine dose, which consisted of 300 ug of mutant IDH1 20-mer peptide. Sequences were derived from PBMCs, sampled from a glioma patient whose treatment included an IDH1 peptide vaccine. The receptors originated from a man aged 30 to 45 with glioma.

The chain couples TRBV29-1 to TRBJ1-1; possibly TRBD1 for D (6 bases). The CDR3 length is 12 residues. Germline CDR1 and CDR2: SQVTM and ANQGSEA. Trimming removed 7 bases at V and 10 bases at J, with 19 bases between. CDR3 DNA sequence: TGCAGCGGGCGACAGGAAACCTTAGGAGCTTTCTTT. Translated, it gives CSGRQETLGAFF.

The DNA of the CDR3 is TGCGCCAGCTGGTCTGGGGCGAACACTGAAGCTTTCTTT. This codes for CASWSGANTEAFF. The chain has TRBV5-1 and TRBJ1-1, with D maybe TRBD1 (5 bases). Germline V CDR1 and CDR2: SGHRS, YFSETQ. The CDR3 is 13 amino acids. V lost 7 bases and J lost 1, with 11 bases in between.

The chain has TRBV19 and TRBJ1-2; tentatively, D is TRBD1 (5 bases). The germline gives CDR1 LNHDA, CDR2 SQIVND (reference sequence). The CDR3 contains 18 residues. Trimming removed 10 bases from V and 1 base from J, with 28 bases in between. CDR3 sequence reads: CATYQYDVGQLDNYGYTF. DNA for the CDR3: TGTGCCACCTACCAGTACGACGTGGGGCAGCTCGATAACTATGGCTACACCTTC.

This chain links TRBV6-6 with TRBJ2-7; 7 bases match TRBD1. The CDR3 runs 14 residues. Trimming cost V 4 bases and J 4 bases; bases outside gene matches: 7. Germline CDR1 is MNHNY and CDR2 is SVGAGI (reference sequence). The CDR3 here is CASSSAQGVYEQYF. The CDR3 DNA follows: TGTGCCAGCAGTTCGGCGCAGGGGGTTTACGAGCAGTACTTC.

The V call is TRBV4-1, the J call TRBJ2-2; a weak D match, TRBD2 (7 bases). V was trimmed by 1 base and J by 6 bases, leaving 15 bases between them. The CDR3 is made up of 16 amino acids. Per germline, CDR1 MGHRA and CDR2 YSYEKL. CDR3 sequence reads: CASSQGGRGKPGELFF. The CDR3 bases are TGCGCCAGCAGCCAAGGAGGGAGGGGGAAACCCGGGGAGCTGTTTTTT.

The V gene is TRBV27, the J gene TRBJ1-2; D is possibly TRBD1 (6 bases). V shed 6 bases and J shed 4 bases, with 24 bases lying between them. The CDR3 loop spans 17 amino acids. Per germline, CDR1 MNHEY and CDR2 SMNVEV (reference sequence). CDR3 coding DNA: TGTGCCAGCAGCTCCCTCCAAATGGGTACAGGGCTCTATGGCTACACCTTC. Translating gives CASSSLQMGTGLYGYTF.

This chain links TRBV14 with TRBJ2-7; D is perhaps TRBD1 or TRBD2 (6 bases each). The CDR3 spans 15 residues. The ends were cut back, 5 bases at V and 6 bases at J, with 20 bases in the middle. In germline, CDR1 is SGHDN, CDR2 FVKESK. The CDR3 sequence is CASSSQGLLRSEQYF. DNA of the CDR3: TGTGCCAGCAGCTCACAGGGACTCTTGAGGAGCGAGCAGTACTTC.

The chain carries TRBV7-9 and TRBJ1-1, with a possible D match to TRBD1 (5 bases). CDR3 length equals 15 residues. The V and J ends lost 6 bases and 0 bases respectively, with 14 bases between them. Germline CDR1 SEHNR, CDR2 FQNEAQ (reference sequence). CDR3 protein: CASSPTGRLNTEAFF. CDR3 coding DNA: TGTGCCAGCAGTCCAACAGGACGGTTGAACACTGAAGCTTTCTTT.

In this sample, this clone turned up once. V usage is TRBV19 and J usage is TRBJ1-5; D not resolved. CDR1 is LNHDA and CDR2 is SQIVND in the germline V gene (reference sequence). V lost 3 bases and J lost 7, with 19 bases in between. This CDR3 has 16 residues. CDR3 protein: CASSIFGVGFRQPQHF. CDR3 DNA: TGTGCCAGTAGTATCTTTGGGGTCGGGTTCCGGCAGCCCCAGCATTTT.

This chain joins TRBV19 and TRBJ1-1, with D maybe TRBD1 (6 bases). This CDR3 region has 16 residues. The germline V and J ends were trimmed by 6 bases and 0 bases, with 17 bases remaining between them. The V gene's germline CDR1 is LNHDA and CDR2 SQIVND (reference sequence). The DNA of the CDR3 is TGTGCCAGTAGGACCAATAAACAGGGTATGAACACTGAAGCTTTCTTT. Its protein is CASRTNKQGMNTEAFF.

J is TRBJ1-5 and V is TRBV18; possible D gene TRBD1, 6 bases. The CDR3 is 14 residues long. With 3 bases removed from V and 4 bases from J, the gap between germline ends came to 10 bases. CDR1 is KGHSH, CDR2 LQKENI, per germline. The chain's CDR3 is CASSPTGGNQPQHF. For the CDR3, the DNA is TGTGCCAGCTCACCGACAGGAGGTAATCAGCCCCAGCATTTT.

CDR3: CSVAGRQRGVVDTQYF. In DNA form, the CDR3 reads TGCAGCGTGGCGGGGAGGCAGCGGGGGGTGGTAGATACGCAGTATTTT. The V gene is TRBV29-1, the J gene TRBJ2-3; 9 bases align to TRBD2. The CDR3 covers 16 residues. Germline CDR1 reads SQVTM; CDR2 reads ANQGSEA. The ends lost 6 bases at V and 5 bases at J; junction bases unmatched: 15.

The CDR3 DNA sequence: TGCGCCAGCAGCTTGGCAGGGGGTCCAGCCAAAAACATTCAGTACTTC. Translated, it gives CASSLAGGPAKNIQYF. The rearrangement uses TRBV5-1 and TRBJ2-4, with TRBD1 matching 7 bases. The germline V gene encodes CDR1 SGHRS and CDR2 YFSETQ. This CDR3 has 16 amino acids. V was pared by 0 bases and J by 0 bases, with 3 bases of the junction left unmatched.

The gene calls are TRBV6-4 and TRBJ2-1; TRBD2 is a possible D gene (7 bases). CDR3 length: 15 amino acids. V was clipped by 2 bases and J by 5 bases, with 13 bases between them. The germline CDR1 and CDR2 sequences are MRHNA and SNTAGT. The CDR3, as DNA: TGTGCCAGCAGTGACAACGGGGGGCAGCACAATGAGCAGTTCTTC. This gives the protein CASSDNGGQHNEQFF.

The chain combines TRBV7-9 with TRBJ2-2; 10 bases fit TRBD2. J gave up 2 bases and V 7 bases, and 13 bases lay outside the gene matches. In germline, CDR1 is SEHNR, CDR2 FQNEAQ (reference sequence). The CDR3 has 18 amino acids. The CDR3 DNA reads TGTGCCAGCACCCCCCTCCCGGCTAGCGGGGGAAACACCGGGGAGCTGTTTTTT. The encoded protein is CASTPLPASGGNTGELFF.

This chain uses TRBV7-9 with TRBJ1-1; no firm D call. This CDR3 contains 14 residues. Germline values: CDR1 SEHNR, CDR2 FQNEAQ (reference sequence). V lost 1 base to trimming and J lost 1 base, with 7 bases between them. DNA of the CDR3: TGTGCCAGCAGCTTAGGAGGAGGGAACACTGAAGCTTTCTTT. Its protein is CASSLGGGNTEAFF.

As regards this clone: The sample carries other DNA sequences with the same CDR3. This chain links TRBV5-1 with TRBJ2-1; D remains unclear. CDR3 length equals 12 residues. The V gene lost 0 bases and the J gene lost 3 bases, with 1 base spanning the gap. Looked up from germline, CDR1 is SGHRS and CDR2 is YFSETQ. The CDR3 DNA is TGCGCCAGCAGCTTGGACTACAATGAGCAGTTCTTC. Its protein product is CASSLDYNEQFF.

CDR3 nucleotide sequence: TGTGCCAGCACCCTAGCGGGGGCGCCGGGGACCCAGTACTTC. Translated: CASTLAGAPGTQYF. This chain joins TRBV2 and TRBJ2-5; TRBD2 matches 10 bases. This CDR3 has 14 amino acids. After removal of 7 bases from V and 7 bases from J, the junction contained 9 bases not matched to a gene. The germline V gene has CDR1 SNHLY and CDR2 FYNNEI.

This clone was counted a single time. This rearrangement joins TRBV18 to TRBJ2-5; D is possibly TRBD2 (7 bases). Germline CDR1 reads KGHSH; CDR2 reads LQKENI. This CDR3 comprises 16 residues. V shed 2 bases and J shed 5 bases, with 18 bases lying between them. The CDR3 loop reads CASSPTGGFVQETQYF. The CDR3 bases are TGTGCCAGCTCACCAACGGGGGGCTTCGTCCAGGAGACCCAGTACTTC.

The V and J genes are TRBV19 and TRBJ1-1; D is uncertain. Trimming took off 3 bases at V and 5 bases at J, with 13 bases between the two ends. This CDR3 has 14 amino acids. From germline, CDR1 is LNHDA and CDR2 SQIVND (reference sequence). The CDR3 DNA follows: TGTGCCAGTAGTATGGCAAGCCGGCGGACTGAAGCTTTCTTT. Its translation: CASSMASRRTEAFF.

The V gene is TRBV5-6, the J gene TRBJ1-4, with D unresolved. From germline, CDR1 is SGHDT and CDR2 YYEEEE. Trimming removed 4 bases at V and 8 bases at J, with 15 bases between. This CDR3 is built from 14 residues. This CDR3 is CASSLASWTEKLFF. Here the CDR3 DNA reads TGTGCCAGCAGCCTGGCCTCATGGACCGAAAAACTGTTTTTT.

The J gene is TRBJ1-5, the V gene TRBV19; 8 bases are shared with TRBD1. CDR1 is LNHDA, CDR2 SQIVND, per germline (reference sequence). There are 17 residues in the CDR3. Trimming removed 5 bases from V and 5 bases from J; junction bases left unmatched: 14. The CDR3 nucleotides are TGTGCCAGTAGTCGACTTGGACAGGGTAAGATGTATCAGCCCCAGCATTTT. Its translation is CASSRLGQGKMYQPQHF.